These 11 T cell receptor beta chains came from one sample sequenced in a study of shared T cell receptors in the human thymus. TCRdb keeps only in-frame clones here, not all; method: immunoSEQ multiplex PCR. The sample has about 610,000 clones; 88% are singletons. This sample also appeared in a second study, on human thymus T cells.

Sequenced material: thymocytes. The receptors originated from a boy under two years old with a congenital heart defect.

The chain links TRBV28 to TRBJ2-3; 8 nucleotides line up with TRBD2. The CDR3 consists of 14 residues. Germline V gene data show CDR1 as MDHEN and CDR2 as SYDVKM. V was pared by 0 bases and J by 6 bases, with 2 bases of the junction left unmatched. The CDR3 DNA reads as TGTGCCAGCAGTTTATGGCGGGGGGCGGATACGCAGTATTTT. Its protein is CASSLWRGADTQYF.

This chain connects TRBV4-3 to TRBJ2-5; tentatively, D is TRBD2 (5 bases). This CDR3 has 18 amino acids. Trimming stripped 1 base from V and 5 bases from J, with 23 bases between. Germline V gives CDR1 LGHNA, CDR2 YSLEER. The CDR3 reads CASSQGARYRDSGETQYF. CDR3 coding DNA: TGCGCCAGCAGCCAAGGGGCGAGGTATCGGGATTCGGGGGAGACCCAGTACTTC.

This chain joins TRBV4-1 and TRBJ2-1, with 11 positions matching TRBD2. The germline gives CDR1 MGHRA, CDR2 YSYEKL. The CDR3 consists of 15 residues. The ends lost 6 bases at V and 9 bases at J; junction bases unmatched: 10. This CDR3 is CASSHGTSGLIEQFF. CDR3 nucleotides: TGCGCCAGCAGTCACGGGACTAGCGGCCTAATTGAGCAGTTCTTC.

The rearrangement links TRBV29-1 to TRBJ2-7; maybe TRBD1 (5 bases). CDR1 SQVTM and CDR2 ANQGSEA come from the germline V gene. The ends were cut back, 0 bases at V and 5 bases at J, with 11 bases in the middle. CDR3 length: 13 residues. CDR3 bases: TGCAGCGTTGAAGATCTTACAGGCAACGAGCAGTACTTC. Amino acids: CSVEDLTGNEQYF.

The J gene is TRBJ2-1, the V gene TRBV7-2; 10 bases map to TRBD2. With 4 bases clipped from V and 0 bases from J, the junction kept 6 bases outside the gene matches. The CDR3 has 17 residues. The V gene's germline CDR1 is SGHTA and CDR2 FQGNSA. This CDR3 reads CASSYPSGGDSYNEQFF. The CDR3 coding sequence is TGTGCCAGCAGCTATCCGAGCGGGGGGGACTCCTACAATGAGCAGTTCTTC.

This clone occurred once. V and J are TRBV29-1 and TRBJ2-2; D perhaps matches TRBD2 (6 bases). Germline V gene lookup returns CDR1 SQVTM and CDR2 ANQGSEA. Trimming took 1 base from V and 4 from J, leaving 10 bases between them. This CDR3 region has 14 residues. The CDR3 DNA sequence: TGCAGCGTTGAAGCGGGAGATGTCACCGGGGAGCTGTTTTTT. This translates into CSVEAGDVTGELFF.

This clone was recorded once. The V gene is TRBV6-1, the J gene TRBJ2-5; 8 bases match TRBD1. This CDR3 is 13 amino acids long. Trimming took 6 bases from V and 5 from J; bases not matched to a gene: 5. Germline lookup yields CDR1 MNHNS and CDR2 SASEGT. The CDR3 protein is CASSAGGLETQYF. DNA of the CDR3: TGTGCCAGCAGCGCAGGGGGCCTGGAGACCCAGTACTTC.

This chain uses TRBV27 with TRBJ2-6; 9 nucleotides align to TRBD2. CDR3 length: 21 residues. Germline values: CDR1 MNHEY, CDR2 SMNVEV (reference sequence). The V gene end was trimmed by 6 bases and the J gene end by 0 bases; junction bases not matched to a gene: 18. CDR3 residues: CASRNSTVRGLAGSGANVLTF. CDR3 coding DNA: TGTGCCAGCAGGAATTCGACCGTACGGGGACTAGCTGGCTCTGGGGCCAACGTCCTGACTTTC.

This chain uses TRBV27 with TRBJ2-5; D uncertain. In germline, CDR1 is MNHEY, CDR2 SMNVEV (reference sequence). The V gene lost 3 bases and the J gene lost 2 bases, with 7 bases spanning the gap. The CDR3 extends over 13 amino acids. The CDR3 region has the DNA TGTGCCAGCAGTTTTCTGAGTCAAGAGACCCAGTACTTC. Translated: CASSFLSQETQYF.

This chain uses TRBV27 with TRBJ2-7, with 9 bases that match TRBD1. Germline lookup yields CDR1 MNHEY and CDR2 SMNVEV (reference sequence). V was clipped by 4 bases and J by 4 bases; unmatched bases: 5. This CDR3 has 14 residues. DNA of the CDR3: TGTGCCAGCAGTTGGACAGGGGAGGGTTACGAGCAGTACTTC. It specifies CASSWTGEGYEQYF.

V usage is TRBV19 and J usage is TRBJ2-3, with TRBD2 matching over 12 bases. The CDR3 extends over 17 amino acids. Trimming at V came to 5 bases and at J to 1 base, leaving 7 bases not matched to a gene. The germline V gene has CDR1 LNHDA and CDR2 SQIVND (reference sequence). CDR3 nucleotide sequence: TGTGCCAGTAGTCCACCAGGACTAGCGGGGCGCACAGATACGCAGTATTTT. Amino acids: CASSPPGLAGRTDTQYF.